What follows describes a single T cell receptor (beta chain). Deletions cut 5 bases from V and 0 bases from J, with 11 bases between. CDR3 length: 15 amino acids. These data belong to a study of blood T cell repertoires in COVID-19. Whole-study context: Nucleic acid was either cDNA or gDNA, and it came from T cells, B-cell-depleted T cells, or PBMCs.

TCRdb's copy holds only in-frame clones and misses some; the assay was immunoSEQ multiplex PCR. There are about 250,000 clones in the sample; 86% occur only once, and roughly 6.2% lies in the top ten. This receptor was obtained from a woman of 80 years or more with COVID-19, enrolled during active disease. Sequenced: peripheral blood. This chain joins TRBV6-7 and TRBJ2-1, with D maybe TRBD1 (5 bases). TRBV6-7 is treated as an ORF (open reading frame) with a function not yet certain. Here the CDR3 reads CASSKWTISYNEQFF. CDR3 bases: TGTGCCAGCAGTAAATGGACAATCTCCTACAATGAGCAGTTCTTC.